This T cell receptor beta chain was documented in a study of shared clonotypes between healthy human individuals (TCRdb year 2020). Context from the whole study: The cohort included three men and a couple of women between 18 and 49 years of age. The study deeply sequenced blood TCR repertoires of five healthy adults to estimate repertoire size and the extent of clonotype sharing between individuals. Different laboratories and diverse techniques were used to prepare libraries and sequence TCR repertoires, to increase sequencing depth and limit assay-specific biases. Between about 0.8 and 9.5 billion PBMCs per donor were obtained by leukapheresis. What the authors observed across the whole study: Based on pairwise subsampling, the degree of clonotype sharing among donors was expected to be affected by sequencing depth. Sampling was restricted to blood, and TCR repertoires in tissues likely differ from the TCR repertoires found in blood. Because the study included a small number of donors, the genetic and exposure-history diversity represented was limited.

Counted from cysteine to phenylalanine, this CDR3 has 14 amino acids. The read is trimmed to its CDR3 DNA, 42 bases read in frame from base 1. The germline V gene encodes CDR1 SNHLY and CDR2 FYNNEI. The junction shows trimming of 4 bases on V and 3 bases on J, plus 13 bases between the germline ends. Healthy HIV-negative adults with no recently reported acute infections or vaccinations were included as donors. Only Caucasian adults living in Nashville, Tennessee, USA were represented among the donors. For unsorted samples, about 90 million PBMCs were counted and genomic DNA was extracted with the QIAamp DNA Blood Mini kit. Blood was collected by leukapheresis, and PBMCs were isolated by Ficoll-Histopaque density gradient centrifugation and then cryopreserved in liquid nitrogen vapor phase. As for this clone: Its antigen has not been determined. No per-base quality is available; no much larger clone lies one base away.

Using the deep immunoSEQ assay, multiplex PCR amplified TCR CDR3 regions from genomic DNA. Extracted genomic DNA from each cell subset was distributed evenly across all wells of several immunoSEQ 96-well plates, and each plate was treated as a replicate. For unsorted PBMC, each replicate PCR was loaded with 300 ng genomic DNA, equivalent to about 30,000 T cell genomes. Genomic DNA from unsorted PBMC was sequenced over ten immunoSEQ deep assay plates. Purified libraries were quantified with a Qubit 3.0 fluorometer, sized on a Bioanalyzer 2100, and re-quantified with the KAPA Library Quantification kit. Each immunoSEQ 96-well plate was sequenced on its own single-read 150-cycle Illumina NextSeq 550 flow cell. Turning to the authors' computational methods: Because the immunoSEQ output held only junctional sequences and lacked quality scores, the filtering could not match the filtering applied to full-length reads. Sequences were annotated with PyIR, a Python wrapper for IgBLAST v1.9, using IMGT germline references to assign V/J genes and CDR3. Any read was removed if the V/J assignment was weak (E-value above 1e-6), the CDR3 was missing, or the read contained stop codons, out-of-frame junctions, or ambiguous translated residues. V3J clonotypes were defined by identical inferred V gene, J gene, and CDR3 amino acid sequence. Percentage overlap between repertoires was calculated by dividing the number of shared unique clonotypes by the size of the smaller repertoire. Three approaches were used to assess repertoire richness: RTK rarefaction, the Chao1 estimator, and Recon v2.1 estimates of unobserved clonotypes. The table comes from immuneACCESS by way of TCRdb, which keeps in-frame sequences with V and J called. Part of the clones is missing from these tables; in studies checked, under half for an unresolved V gene and the rest for unknown reasons. That table gives V, J and clone size, and the DNA gave D and trimming. The sample table lists 450,000 to 500,000 clones, about 72% of them with a count of one. Around 12% of the sample comes from the top ten.

The chain couples TRBV2 to TRBJ2-7; TRBD1 is a weak D gene call, 5 bases matching. This receptor was obtained from a woman in her thirties or forties in good health. Some clones in this sample may be carry-over from other donors' samples. Sequenced: PBMCs. The nucleotide sequence is given as TGTGCCAGCAGTGTTCGACAGTCAATCTACGAGCAGTACTTC. This encodes CASSVRQSIYEQYF.